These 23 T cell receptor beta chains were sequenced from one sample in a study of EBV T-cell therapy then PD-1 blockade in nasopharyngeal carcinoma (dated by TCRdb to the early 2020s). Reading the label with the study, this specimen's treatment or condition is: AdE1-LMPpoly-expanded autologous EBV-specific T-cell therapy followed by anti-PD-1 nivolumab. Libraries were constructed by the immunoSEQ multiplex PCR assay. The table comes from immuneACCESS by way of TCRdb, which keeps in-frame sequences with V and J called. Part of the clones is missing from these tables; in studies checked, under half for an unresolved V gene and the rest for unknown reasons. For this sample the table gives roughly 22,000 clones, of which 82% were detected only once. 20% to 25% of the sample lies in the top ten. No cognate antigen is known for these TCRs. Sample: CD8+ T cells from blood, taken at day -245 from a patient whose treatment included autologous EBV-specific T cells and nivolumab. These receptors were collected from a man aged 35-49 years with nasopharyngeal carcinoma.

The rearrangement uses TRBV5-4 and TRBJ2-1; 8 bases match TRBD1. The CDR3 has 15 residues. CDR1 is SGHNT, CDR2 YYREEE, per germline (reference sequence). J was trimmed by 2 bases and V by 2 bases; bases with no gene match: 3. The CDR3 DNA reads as TGTGCCAGCAGCTTTTGGGACAGGACCTACAATGAGCAGTTCTTC. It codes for CASSFWDRTYNEQFF.

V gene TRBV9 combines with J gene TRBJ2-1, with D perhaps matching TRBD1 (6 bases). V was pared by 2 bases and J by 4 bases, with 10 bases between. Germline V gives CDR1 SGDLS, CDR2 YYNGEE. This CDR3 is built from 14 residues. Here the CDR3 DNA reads TGTGCCAGCAGCGTCGGGACACCATACAATGAGCAGTTCTTC. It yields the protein CASSVGTPYNEQFF.

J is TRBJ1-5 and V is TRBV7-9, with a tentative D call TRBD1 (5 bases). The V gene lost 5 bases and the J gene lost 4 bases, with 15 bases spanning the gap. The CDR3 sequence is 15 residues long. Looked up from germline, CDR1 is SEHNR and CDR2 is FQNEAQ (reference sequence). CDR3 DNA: TGTGCCAGCAGCCCCCCCCCAGGGTTTAATCAGCCCCAGCATTTT. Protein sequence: CASSPPPGFNQPQHF.

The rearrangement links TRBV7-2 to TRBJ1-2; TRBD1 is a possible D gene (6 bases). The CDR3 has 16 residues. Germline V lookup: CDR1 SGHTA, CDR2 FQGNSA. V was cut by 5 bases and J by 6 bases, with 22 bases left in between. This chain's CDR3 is CASSPTGLRPPNGYTF. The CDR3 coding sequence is TGTGCCAGCAGCCCAACAGGGTTACGACCACCTAATGGCTACACCTTC.

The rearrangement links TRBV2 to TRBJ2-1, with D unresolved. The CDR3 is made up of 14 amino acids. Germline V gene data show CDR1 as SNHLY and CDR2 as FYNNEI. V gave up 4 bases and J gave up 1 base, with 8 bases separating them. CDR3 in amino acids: CASSVAGSYNEQFF. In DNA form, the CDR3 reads TGTGCCAGCAGTGTGGCAGGATCCTACAATGAGCAGTTCTTC.

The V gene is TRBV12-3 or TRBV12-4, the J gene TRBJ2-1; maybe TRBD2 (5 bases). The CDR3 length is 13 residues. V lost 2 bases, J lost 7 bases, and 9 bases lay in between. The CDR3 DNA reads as TGTGCCAGCAGTTTAACCCGGGGTAATGAGCAGTTCTTC. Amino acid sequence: CASSLTRGNEQFF.

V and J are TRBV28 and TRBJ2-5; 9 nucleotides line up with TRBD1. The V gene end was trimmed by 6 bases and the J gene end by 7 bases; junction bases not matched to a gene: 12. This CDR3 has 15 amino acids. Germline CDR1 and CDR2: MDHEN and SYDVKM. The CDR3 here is CASRPDRGTVWTQYF. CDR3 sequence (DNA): TGTGCCAGCAGACCCGACAGGGGGACCGTGTGGACCCAGTACTTC.

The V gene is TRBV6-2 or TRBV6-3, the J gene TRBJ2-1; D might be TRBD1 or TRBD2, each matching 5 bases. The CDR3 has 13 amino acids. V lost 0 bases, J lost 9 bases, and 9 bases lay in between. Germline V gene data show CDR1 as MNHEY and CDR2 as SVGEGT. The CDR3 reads CASSYSTGTEQFF. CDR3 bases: TGTGCCAGCAGTTACTCGACGGGGACTGAGCAGTTCTTC.

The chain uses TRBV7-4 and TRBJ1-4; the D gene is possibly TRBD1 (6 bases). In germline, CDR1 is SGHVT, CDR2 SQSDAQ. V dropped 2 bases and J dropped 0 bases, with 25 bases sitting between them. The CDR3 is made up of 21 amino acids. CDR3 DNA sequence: TGTGCCAGCAGCTTATCCCCACCGGGCCCATTAAAGGGGGCAACTAATGAAAAACTGTTTTTT. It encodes CASSLSPPGPLKGATNEKLFF.

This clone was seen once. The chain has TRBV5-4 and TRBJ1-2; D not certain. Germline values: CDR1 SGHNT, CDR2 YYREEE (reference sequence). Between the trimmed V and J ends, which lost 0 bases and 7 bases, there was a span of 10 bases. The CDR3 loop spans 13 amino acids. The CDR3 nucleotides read TGTGCCAGCAGCTTGGGGGCCCCAACTGGCTACACCTTC. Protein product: CASSLGAPTGYTF.

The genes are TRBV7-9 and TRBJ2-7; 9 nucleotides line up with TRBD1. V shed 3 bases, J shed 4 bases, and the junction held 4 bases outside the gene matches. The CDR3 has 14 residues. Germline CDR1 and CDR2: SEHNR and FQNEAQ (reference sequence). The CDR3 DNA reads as TGTGCCAGCAGCTTGTACGGACAGGGGTACGAGCAGTACTTC. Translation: CASSLYGQGYEQYF.

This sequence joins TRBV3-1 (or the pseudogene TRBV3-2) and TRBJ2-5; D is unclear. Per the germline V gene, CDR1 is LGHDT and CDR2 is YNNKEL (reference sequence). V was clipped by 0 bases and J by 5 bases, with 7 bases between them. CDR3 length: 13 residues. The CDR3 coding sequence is TGTGCCAGCAGCCAAGATTCAGAGGAGACCCAGTACTTC. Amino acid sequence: CASSQDSEETQYF.

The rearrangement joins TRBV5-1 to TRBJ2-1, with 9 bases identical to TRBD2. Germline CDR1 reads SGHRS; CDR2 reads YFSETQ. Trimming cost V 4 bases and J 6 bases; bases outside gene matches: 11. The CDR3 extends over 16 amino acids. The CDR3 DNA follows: TGCGCCAGCAGCCCCGGAGGGGCGGGGGGGCTCAATGAGCAGTTCTTC. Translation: CASSPGGAGGLNEQFF.

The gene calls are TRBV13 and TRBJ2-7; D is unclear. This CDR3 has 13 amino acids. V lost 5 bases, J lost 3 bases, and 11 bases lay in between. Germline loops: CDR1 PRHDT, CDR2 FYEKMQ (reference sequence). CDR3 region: CASSPGLGYEQYF. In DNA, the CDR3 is TGTGCCAGCAGCCCAGGCCTAGGCTACGAGCAGTACTTC.

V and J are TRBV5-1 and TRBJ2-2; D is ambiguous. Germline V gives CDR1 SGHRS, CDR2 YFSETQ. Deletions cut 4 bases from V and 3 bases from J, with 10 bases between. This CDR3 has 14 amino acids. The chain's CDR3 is CASSGNWHTGELFF. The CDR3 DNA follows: TGCGCCAGCAGCGGAAACTGGCACACCGGGGAGCTGTTTTTT.

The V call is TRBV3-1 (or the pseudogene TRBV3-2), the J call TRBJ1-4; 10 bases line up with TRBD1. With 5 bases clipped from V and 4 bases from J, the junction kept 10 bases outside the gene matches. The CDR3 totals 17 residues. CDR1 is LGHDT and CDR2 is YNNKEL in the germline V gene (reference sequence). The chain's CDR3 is CASSADRGRLNNEKLFF. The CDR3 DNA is TGTGCCAGCAGCGCCGACAGGGGGCGGCTTAATAATGAAAAACTGTTTTTT.

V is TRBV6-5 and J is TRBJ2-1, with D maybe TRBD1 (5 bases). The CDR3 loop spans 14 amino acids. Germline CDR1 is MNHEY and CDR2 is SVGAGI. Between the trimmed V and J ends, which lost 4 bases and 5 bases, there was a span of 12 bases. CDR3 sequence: CASSSTGSNNEQFF. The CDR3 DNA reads TGTGCCAGCAGTTCTACAGGATCTAACAATGAGCAGTTCTTC.

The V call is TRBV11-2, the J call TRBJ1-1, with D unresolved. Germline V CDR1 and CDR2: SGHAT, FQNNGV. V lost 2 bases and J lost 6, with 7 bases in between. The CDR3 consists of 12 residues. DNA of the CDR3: TGTGCCAGCAGCTTAAACCTCGCTGAAGCTTTCTTT. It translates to CASSLNLAEAFF.

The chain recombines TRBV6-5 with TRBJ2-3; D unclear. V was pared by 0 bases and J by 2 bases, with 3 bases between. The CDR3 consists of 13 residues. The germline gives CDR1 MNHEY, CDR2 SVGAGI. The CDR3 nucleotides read TGTGCCAGCAGTTACTCGGCCACAGATACGCAGTATTTT. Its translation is CASSYSATDTQYF.

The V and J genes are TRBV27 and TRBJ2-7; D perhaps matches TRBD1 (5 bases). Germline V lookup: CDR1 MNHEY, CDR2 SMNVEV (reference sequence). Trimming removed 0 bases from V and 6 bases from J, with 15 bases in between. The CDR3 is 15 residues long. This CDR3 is CASSLSSGVQGEQYF. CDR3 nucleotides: TGTGCCAGCAGTTTATCGAGTGGTGTTCAGGGCGAGCAGTACTTC.

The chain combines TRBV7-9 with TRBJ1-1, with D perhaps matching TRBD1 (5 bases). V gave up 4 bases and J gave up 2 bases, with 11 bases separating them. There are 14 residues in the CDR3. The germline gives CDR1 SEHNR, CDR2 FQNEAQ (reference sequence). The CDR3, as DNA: TGTGCCAGCAGCTCTCATGGGGCTAACACTGAAGCTTTCTTT. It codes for CASSSHGANTEAFF.

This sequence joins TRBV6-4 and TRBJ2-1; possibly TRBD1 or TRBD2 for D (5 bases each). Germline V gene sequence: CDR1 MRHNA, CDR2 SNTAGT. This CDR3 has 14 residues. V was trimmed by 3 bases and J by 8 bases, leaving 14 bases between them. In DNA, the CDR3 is TGTGCCAGCAGTGATAAAGGGGAGTCGGATGAGCAGTTCTTC. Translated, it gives CASSDKGESDEQFF.

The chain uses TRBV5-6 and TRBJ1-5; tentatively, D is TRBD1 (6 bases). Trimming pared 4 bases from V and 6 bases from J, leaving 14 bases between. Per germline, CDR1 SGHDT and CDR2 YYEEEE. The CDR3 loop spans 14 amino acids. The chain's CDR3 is CASSEGEGVQPQHF. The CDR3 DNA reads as TGTGCCAGCAGCGAGGGGGAGGGGGTTCAGCCCCAGCATTTT.